These 32 T cell receptor beta chains were sequenced from one sample in a study of graft-versus-host responses after intestinal transplantation. The antigens for these receptors are not known. This table comes from immunoSEQ multiplex PCR, and its TCRdb copy is limited to in-frame clones, with some not included. There are about 90,000 clones in the sample; approximately 92% occur only once, and less than 0.6% lies in the top ten. The sample consisted of unstimulated CD8+ T cells sorted from spleen or lymph node cells, taken before intestinal transplant. The receptors were sampled from a human donor who received an intestinal transplant.

In nucleotides, the CDR3 is TGCAGCGTTGAAGAACCCCCGGGACAGGGAGGTGGCTACACCTTC. This gives the protein CSVEEPPGQGGGYTF. V usage is TRBV29-1 and J usage is TRBJ1-2; 9 nucleotides agree with TRBD1. CDR1 is SQVTM, CDR2 ANQGSEA, per germline. The CDR3 is made up of 15 amino acids. J was trimmed by 7 bases and V by 0 bases; bases with no gene match: 9.

This clone was recorded only once. Other DNA sequences in the same sample also yield this CDR3. This rearrangement joins TRBV19 to TRBJ2-7; 8 bases match TRBD1. The CDR3 has 14 residues. CDR1 and CDR2 (germline): LNHDA, SQIVND (reference sequence). The V gene end was trimmed by 4 bases and the J gene end by 1 base; junction bases not matched to a gene: 3. CDR3: CASSTGQGSYEQYF. The CDR3 nucleotides are TGTGCCAGTAGTACTGGACAGGGTTCCTACGAGCAGTACTTC.

The V call is TRBV6-6, the J call TRBJ1-2, with D possibly TRBD1 on 6 matching bases. Germline loops: CDR1 MNHNY, CDR2 SVGAGI (reference sequence). This CDR3 is built from 14 residues. The V and J ends lost 2 bases and 0 bases respectively, with 7 bases between them. Here the CDR3 DNA reads TGTGCCAGCAGTTACGGACAGACTAACTATGGCTACACCTTC. Protein sequence: CASSYGQTNYGYTF.

The CDR3 loop is CASRDTGTFGEQYF. The CDR3 region has the DNA TGTGCCAGCAGGGACACCGGGACATTTGGCGAGCAGTACTTC. This chain connects TRBV7-9 to TRBJ2-7, with D maybe TRBD1 (6 bases). Trimming removed 6 bases at V and 6 bases at J, with 18 bases between. There are 14 residues in the CDR3. Germline V gives CDR1 SEHNR, CDR2 FQNEAQ (reference sequence).

The V call is TRBV19, the J call TRBJ2-5, with 11 bases aligning to TRBD1. CDR1 LNHDA and CDR2 SQIVND come from the germline V gene (reference sequence). The CDR3 runs to 16 residues. J lost 2 bases, V lost 6 bases, and 8 bases had no gene match. The CDR3 DNA sequence: TGTGCCAGTAGGCTAGGACAGGGGGCGGGTCAAGAGACCCAGTACTTC. This sequence encodes CASRLGQGAGQETQYF.

This sequence joins TRBV9 and TRBJ1-1, with D tentatively TRBD1 (5 bases). V lost 3 bases and J 4 bases, leaving 13 bases between the germline ends. Germline loops: CDR1 SGDLS, CDR2 YYNGEE. The length of the CDR3 is 14 residues. CDR3 in DNA: TGTGCCAGCAGCGGGCCGTCCGGGGGCACTGAAGCTTTCTTT. This translates into CASSGPSGGTEAFF.

The chain joins TRBV29-1 to TRBJ1-2; the D is unclear. The germline gives CDR1 SQVTM, CDR2 ANQGSEA. The V end was cut by 5 bases, the J end by 4 bases, with 8 bases between. CDR3 size: 11 residues. DNA for the CDR3: TGCAGCGTTTATGGCAGCTATGGCTACACCTTC. This gives the protein CSVYGSYGYTF.

The chain has TRBV6-6 and TRBJ2-5; D is undetermined. Gene TRBJ2-7 matches the end of the DNA better, so the J call may be wrong. The germline gives CDR1 MNHNY, CDR2 SVGAGI (reference sequence). This CDR3 contains 16 residues. The CDR3 DNA is TGTGCCAGCAGTTACTCGAATAGGCAGGATGTCTACGAGCAGTACTTC. It yields the protein CASSYSNRQDVYEQYF.

The chain carries TRBV27 and TRBJ1-1; D perhaps matches TRBD1 (6 bases). From germline, CDR1 is MNHEY and CDR2 SMNVEV (reference sequence). Trimming removed 10 bases from V and 2 bases from J, with 11 bases in between. CDR3 length: 12 residues. The CDR3 coding sequence is TGTGCCACCTCGACAGGCAACACTGAAGCTTTCTTT. Translating it yields CATSTGNTEAFF.

V and J are TRBV30 and TRBJ1-1; D ambiguous. With 1 base removed from V and 1 base from J, the gap between germline ends came to 7 bases. CDR1 and CDR2 (germline): GTSNPN, SVGIG (reference sequence). There are 13 residues in the CDR3. CDR3 DNA sequence: TGTGCCTGGAGTGGAGGATGGAACACTGAAGCTTTCTTT. Its translation is CAWSGGWNTEAFF. The complete variable domain, with remaining parts taken from reference TRBV30 and TRBJ1-1, reads SQTIHQWPATLVQPVGSPLSLECTVEGTSNPNLYWYRQAAGRGLQLLFYSVGIGQISSEVPQNLSASRPQDRQFILSSKKLLLSDSGFYLCAWSGGWNTEAFFGQGTRLTVV.

The CDR3 protein is CASSTQGTLGNEQFF. The CDR3 DNA is TGTGCCAGCAGTACACAGGGGACCCTAGGCAATGAGCAGTTCTTC. This chain joins TRBV6-6 and TRBJ2-1, with 7 bases matching TRBD1. Germline V CDR1 and CDR2: MNHNY, SVGAGI (reference sequence). V shed 5 bases and J 6 bases; nucleotides not matched to a gene: 10. The CDR3 length is 15 residues.

This chain links TRBV28 with TRBJ1-2; 7 bases are shared with TRBD1. Germline CDR1 is MDHEN and CDR2 is SYDVKM. The J segment lost 0 bases and the V segment lost 6 bases, leaving 4 bases of the junction unmatched. This CDR3 is 14 amino acids long. The CDR3 DNA reads as TGTGCCAGCAGAGGACAGGATGCTAACTATGGCTACACCTTC. Amino acids: CASRGQDANYGYTF.

The genes are TRBV5-1 and TRBJ1-3; D is unclear. Germline V gives CDR1 SGHRS, CDR2 YFSETQ. The CDR3 extends over 11 amino acids. V shed 7 bases and J shed 4 bases, with 6 bases lying between them. CDR3 DNA sequence: TGCGCCAGCTCGGGAGGAAACACCATATATTTT. Its translation is CASSGGNTIYF. Full variable domain (outside the CDR3, taken from reference TRBV5-1 and TRBJ1-3): KAGVTQTPRYLIKTRGQQVTLSCSPISGHRSVSWYQQTPGQGLQFLFEYFSETQRNKGNFPGRFSGRQFSNSRSEMNVSTLELGDSALYLCASSGGNTIYFGEGSWLTVV.

This chain connects TRBV9 to TRBJ1-2; 8 bases match TRBD1. The CDR3 has 17 amino acids. Germline CDR1 SGDLS, CDR2 YYNGEE. J was trimmed by 2 bases and V by 0 bases; bases with no gene match: 9. The CDR3 loop is CASSVGGGTGLNYGYTF. The CDR3 nucleotides read TGTGCCAGCAGCGTAGGAGGAGGGACAGGACTGAACTATGGCTACACCTTC.

The CDR3 is CASSPSGGSYGYTF. CDR3 sequence (DNA): TGTGCCAGCAGCCCCTCGGGGGGCTCCTATGGCTACACCTTC. The chain is built from TRBV9 and TRBJ1-2; TRBD1 might be the D (6 bases). CDR3 length: 14 amino acids. Trimming cost V 4 bases and J 4 bases, with 14 bases left between them. The germline V gene encodes CDR1 SGDLS and CDR2 YYNGEE.

CDR3: CASSQVWRGAGETQYF. CDR3 sequence (DNA): TGCGCCAGCAGCCAAGTGTGGCGGGGGGCCGGGGAGACCCAGTACTTC. The chain is built from TRBV4-3 and TRBJ2-5, with 8 bases fitting TRBD2. The CDR3 totals 16 residues. In germline, CDR1 is LGHNA, CDR2 YSLEER. Trimming took 1 base from V and 5 from J; bases not matched to a gene: 9.

The chain links TRBV6-7 to TRBJ1-3, with TRBD1 matching over 9 bases. TRBV6-7 counts as an open reading frame of uncertain function. J gave up 0 bases and V 2 bases, and 2 bases lay outside the gene matches. There are 16 residues in the CDR3. In nucleotides, the CDR3 is TGTGCCAGCAGTTACGGGACAGGGATCTCTGGAAACACCATATATTTT. This encodes CASSYGTGISGNTIYF.

The chain employs TRBV7-9 and TRBJ2-7; 8 bases line up with TRBD2. Looked up from germline, CDR1 is SEHNR and CDR2 is FQNEAQ (reference sequence). V dropped 5 bases and J dropped 2; count of bases not matched to a gene: 5. The CDR3 covers 14 residues. The chain's CDR3 is CASSPGLAAYEQYF. CDR3 DNA: TGTGCCAGCAGCCCAGGACTAGCAGCCTACGAGCAGTACTTC.

The V gene is TRBV4-2, the J gene TRBJ2-1, with TRBD2 matching 8 bases. CDR1 is LGHNA, CDR2 YNFKEQ, per germline. The CDR3 covers 14 residues. Germline trimming cut 10 bases from V and 9 bases from J; bases unmatched to any gene: 14. For the CDR3, the DNA is TGTGCCACCACAACCGGGACTAGTAACACTGAGCAGTTCTTC. As protein: CATTTGTSNTEQFF.

The chain recombines TRBV7-9 with TRBJ1-1; TRBD1 agrees at 10 bases. Germline CDR1 is SEHNR and CDR2 is FQNEAQ (reference sequence). V shed 5 bases and J 4 bases; nucleotides not matched to a gene: 7. The CDR3 extends over 15 amino acids. This chain's CDR3 is CASSLPGQGLTEAFF. The CDR3 DNA follows: TGTGCCAGCAGCCTTCCGGGACAGGGGCTCACTGAAGCTTTCTTT.

V is TRBV6-1 and J is TRBJ1-1; 7 bases fit TRBD1. CDR1 is MNHNS and CDR2 is SASEGT in the germline V gene. The CDR3 covers 13 residues. V gave up 6 bases and J gave up 2 bases; unmatched junction bases: 3. CDR3 DNA: TGTGCCAGCAGCTTAGGGGGCAACACTGAAGCTTTCTTT. It encodes CASSLGGNTEAFF.

This rearrangement joins TRBV6-5 to TRBJ2-5; the match to TRBD1 covers 7 bases. The germline CDR1 and CDR2 sequences are MNHEY and SVGAGI. J gave up 1 base and V 2 bases, and 4 bases lay outside the gene matches. The CDR3 sequence is 15 residues long. The CDR3 here is CASSYRDSPQETQYF. The CDR3 nucleotides are TGTGCCAGCAGTTACCGGGACAGCCCCCAAGAGACCCAGTACTTC.

The V and J genes are TRBV27 and TRBJ1-4; 10 bases line up with TRBD1. The CDR3 has 14 residues. V lost 6 bases, J lost 5 bases, and 3 bases stayed unmatched. Germline assignment: CDR1 MNHEY and CDR2 SMNVEV (reference sequence). CDR3 nucleotides: TGTGCCAGCAGCTTGGGACAGGGGAATGAAAAACTGTTTTTT. Encoded protein: CASSLGQGNEKLFF.

This chain's CDR3 is CASSLGQSGAYGYTF. The CDR3 coding sequence is TGTGCCAGCAGCTTAGGGCAGTCCGGAGCATATGGCTACACCTTC. This chain links TRBV7-9 with TRBJ1-2; D remains ambiguous. This CDR3 spans 15 amino acids. Trimming stripped 1 base from V and 5 bases from J, with 14 bases between. CDR1 SEHNR and CDR2 FQNEAQ come from the germline V gene (reference sequence).

This clone was counted only a few times. The J gene is TRBJ2-1, the V gene TRBV7-9; D perhaps matches TRBD2 (5 bases). The CDR3 has 16 amino acids. Germline CDR1 reads SEHNR; CDR2 reads FQNEAQ (reference sequence). The germline V and J ends were trimmed by 0 bases and 1 base, with 10 bases remaining between them. The CDR3 region has the DNA TGTGCCAGCAGCTTAGCCGGGATGACTTCCTACAATGAGCAGTTCTTC. Amino acid sequence: CASSLAGMTSYNEQFF. The full variable domain, completed using reference TRBV7-9 and TRBJ2-1, is DTGVSQNPRHKITKRGQNVTFRCDPISEHNRLYWYRQTLGQGPEFLTYFQNEAQLEKSRLLSDRFSAERPKGSFSTLEIQRTEQGDSAMYLCASSLAGMTSYNEQFFGPGTRLTVL.

Only one count was recorded for this clone. J is TRBJ1-1 and V is TRBV18; D may be TRBD1 (6 bases). The CDR3 runs to 15 residues. Deletions cut 2 bases from V and 1 base from J, with 11 bases between. Per germline, CDR1 KGHSH and CDR2 LQKENI. The CDR3 DNA reads TGTGCCAGCTCACCAGGAGGGGGGGCGAACACTGAAGCTTTCTTT. The encoded protein is CASSPGGGANTEAFF.

This clone appeared a single time. The rearrangement links TRBV27 to TRBJ1-5, with D possibly being TRBD1 (6 bases). Trimming took off 6 bases at V and 13 bases at J, with 16 bases between the two ends. Germline V gene data show CDR1 as MNHEY and CDR2 as SMNVEV (reference sequence). The CDR3 runs to 12 residues. DNA of the CDR3: TGTGCCAGCAGCCCTCCAGGGGCTCCTCAGCATTTT. Its protein is CASSPPGAPQHF.

This chain uses TRBV4-2 with TRBJ2-7, with 10 bases aligning to TRBD1. The CDR3 totals 17 residues. The J segment lost 4 bases and the V segment lost 1 base, leaving 10 bases of the junction unmatched. Germline lookup yields CDR1 LGHNA and CDR2 YNFKEQ. The DNA of the CDR3 is TGTGCCAGCAGCCAAGCTTCCGGGACAGGGGCCCTTTACGAGCAGTACTTC. Translated, it gives CASSQASGTGALYEQYF.

The rearrangement joins TRBV11-2 to TRBJ1-2; TRBD1 is a possible D gene (6 bases). Germline V gives CDR1 SGHAT, CDR2 FQNNGV. V was pared by 5 bases and J by 7 bases, with 14 bases between. This CDR3 has 13 amino acids. The CDR3 loop is CASSRPGESGYTF. In nucleotides, the CDR3 is TGTGCCAGCAGCAGGCCAGGGGAGAGTGGCTACACCTTC.

The chain combines TRBV4-2 with TRBJ2-7; D is ambiguous. Germline V gene data show CDR1 as LGHNA and CDR2 as YNFKEQ. The CDR3 totals 14 residues. Between the trimmed V and J ends, which lost 0 bases and 2 bases, there was a span of 8 bases. CDR3 bases: TGTGCCAGCAGCCAAGACGGCGGAACCTACGAGCAGTACTTC. Its translation: CASSQDGGTYEQYF.

V usage is TRBV5-5 and J usage is TRBJ2-7; 7 bases map to TRBD1. V shed 4 bases and J 0 bases; nucleotides not matched to a gene: 7. Germline lookup yields CDR1 SGHKS and CDR2 YYEKEE (reference sequence). There are 15 residues in the CDR3. The CDR3 nucleotides are TGTGCCAGCAGCCTGGGACAGTACTTCTCCTACGAGCAGTACTTC. Protein: CASSLGQYFSYEQYF.

CDR3 loop: CASSYRGSSYEQYF. In DNA, the CDR3 is TGTGCCAGCAGTTACAGGGGGAGCTCCTACGAGCAGTACTTC. V gene TRBV6-5 combines with J gene TRBJ2-7; tentatively, D is TRBD1 (6 bases). This CDR3 comprises 14 residues. The V and J ends lost 2 bases and 0 bases respectively, with 8 bases between them. Germline assignment: CDR1 MNHEY and CDR2 SVGAGI.